This is a list of T cell receptor beta chains from one sample in a study of cytomegalovirus exposure and HLA in healthy donors. The repertoire was sequenced with immunoSEQ multiplex PCR; TCRdb's copy has only in-frame clones and lacks some. This sample has about 97,000 clones, with 65% to 85% found just once. The sample was PBMCs. The receptors stem from a man aged 45-65 years in good health and CMV-seronegative. Each CDR3 is given with its conserved first and last residue. The D gene is left open where the match is weak. A row's size may be missing; if present it is once, few, many or a size class.

clone_size	d_call	v_call	j_call	cdr3_nt	cdr3_aa
-	TRBD1	TRBV30	TRBJ1-1	TGTGCCTGGAAGGGGACAGGGAGACGCGGCACTGAAGCTTTCTTT	CAWKGTGRRGTEAFF
-	TRBD1	TRBV15	TRBJ2-5	TGTGCCACCAGCAGGGACAGGGTTGAGACCCAGTACTTC	CATSRDRVETQYF
-	-	TRBV28	TRBJ1-3	TGTGCCAGCAGCCCACAGAGCTCTGGAAACACCATATATTTT	CASSPQSSGNTIYF
-	-	TRBV19	TRBJ2-5	TGTGCCAGTAAGGGGGAGGGTGCAGGGACCCAGTACTTC	CASKGEGAGTQYF
-	TRBD1	TRBV6-5	TRBJ1-1	TGTGCCAGCAGTTACTCCCGACAGGGCAAAAACACTGAAGCTTTCTTT	CASSYSRQGKNTEAFF
-	-	TRBV4-3	TRBJ2-3	TGCGCCAGCAGCCAAGATAGGACAATCACAGATACGCAGTATTTT	CASSQDRTITDTQYF
-	-	TRBV4-1	TRBJ2-1	TGCGCCAGCACCCGGGACTTCAATGAGCAGTTCTTC	CASTRDFNEQFF
-	TRBD2	TRBV2	TRBJ2-5	TGTGCCAGCTCTGGGGGGGCGGGAGGGACCCAGTACTTC	CASSGGAGGTQYF
-	-	TRBV7-2	TRBJ2-3	TGTGCCAGCAGCTTGATCGGGGGTAAAACAGATACGCAGTATTTT	CASSLIGGKTDTQYF
-	-	TRBV6-1	TRBJ2-3	TGTGCCAGCAGTGTTCAGGGCACAGATACGCAGTATTTT	CASSVQGTDTQYF
-	TRBD1	TRBV7-9	TRBJ2-2	TGTGCCAGCAGCTTAGCGCGAGGACAGGACACCGGGGAGCTGTTTTTT	CASSLARGQDTGELFF
-	-	TRBV4-3	TRBJ2-1	TGCGCCAGCAGCCTATCTAGGAGCGGCAATGAGCAGTTCTTC	CASSLSRSGNEQFF
-	-	TRBV30	TRBJ2-2	TGTGCCTGGGGGGAGAGACTTCACACCGGGGAGCTGTTTTTT	CAWGERLHTGELFF
-	-	TRBV28	TRBJ1-2	TGTGTCACCTCTGGCAGCTATGGCTACACCTTC	CVTSGSYGYTF
-	-	TRBV4-2	TRBJ2-2	TGTGCCAGCAGCCAAGTTGGCGAGGCGAACACCGGGGAGCTGTTTTTT	CASSQVGEANTGELFF
-	-	TRBV4-2	TRBJ2-4	TGTGCCAGCAGCCACGATTATCAGGGAAGCAAAAACATTCAGTACTTC	CASSHDYQGSKNIQYF
-	TRBD1	TRBV30	TRBJ1-2	TGTGCCTGGGTTGGACAGGGAACAAGTGGCTACACCTTC	CAWVGQGTSGYTF
few	-	TRBV2	TRBJ1-3	TGTGCCAGCTTCATATCTAGTGAGTTCGGGTCGCCAAACACCATATATTTT	CASFISSEFGSPNTIYF
-	TRBD2	TRBV7-9	TRBJ2-3	TGTGCCAGCAGCCTGGGACTAGCGGGGGGGAGAAGGAATACGCAGTATTTT	CASSLGLAGGRRNTQYF
-	TRBD1	TRBV30	TRBJ2-2	TGTGCCCTAAAACAGGGGGTATACACCGGGGAGCTGTTTTTT	CALKQGVYTGELFF
-	-	TRBV7-2	TRBJ1-6	TGTGCCGCGGGGCTGAATTACTCACCCCTCCACTTT	CAAGLNYSPLHF
-	TRBD2	TRBV29-1	TRBJ2-3	TGCAGCGTTGACAGTAGCGGGAGCACAGATACGCAGTATTTT	CSVDSSGSTDTQYF
-	-	TRBV15	TRBJ1-3	TGTGCCACCAGCACGGGAAACACCATATATTTT	CATSTGNTIYF
-	-	TRBV7-3	TRBJ2-5	TGTGCCAGCAGCTTAGTCCAACAAGAGACCCAGTACTTC	CASSLVQQETQYF
-	-	TRBV6-5	TRBJ1-1	TGTGCCAGCAGTTATGCCGGGACATCCTGGACTGAAGCTTTCTTT	CASSYAGTSWTEAFF
-	-	TRBV28	TRBJ1-4	TGTGCCAGCAGTCCGGCCACACAGGGACTAGGTGAAAAACTGTTTTTT	CASSPATQGLGEKLFF
-	-	TRBV28	TRBJ2-5	TGTGCCAGCAGTTCCCGACTCCTGGCACGGACCCAGTACTTC	CASSSRLLARTQYF
-	TRBD2	TRBV7-6	TRBJ2-7	TGTGCCAGCAGCTTAATGGCTAGCGGGGGAAATGAGCAGTACTTC	CASSLMASGGNEQYF
-	TRBD2	TRBV9	TRBJ2-3	TGTGCCAGCAGCGTAGAACTAGCGGGAGGGCCAGATACGCAGTATTTT	CASSVELAGGPDTQYF
few	-	TRBV6-1	TRBJ2-7	TGTGCCAGCAGCCTAGACCGATATAACTACGAGCAGTACTTC	CASSLDRYNYEQYF
-	TRBD1	TRBV18	TRBJ2-5	TGTGCCAGCTCACGACAGGGGAGTCAAGAGACCCAGTACTTC	CASSRQGSQETQYF
-	-	TRBV5-4	TRBJ1-1	TGTGCCAGCGCTACAGGTGGGGACACTGAAGCTTTCTTT	CASATGGDTEAFF
-	-	TRBV4-1	TRBJ1-1	TGCGCCAGCAGCCTCGAGGGGGTGAAGACTGAAGCTTTCTTT	CASSLEGVKTEAFF
few	TRBD1	TRBV6-1	TRBJ1-3	TGTGCCAGCAGGGAAGGACAGGGAGACACCATATATTTT	CASREGQGDTIYF
-	TRBD2	TRBV5-1	TRBJ2-3	TGCGCCAGCCGAGAGGTAGCGGGGACTAGCACAGATACGCAGTATTTT	CASREVAGTSTDTQYF
once	TRBD2	TRBV5-6	TRBJ2-7	TGTGCCAGCAGCTCTCGGCTAGCGGGGGGGTCCCTCTCCTACGAGCAGTACTTC	CASSSRLAGGSLSYEQYF
-	-	TRBV5-5	TRBJ1-5	TGTGCCAGCAGCAACCCTGGGCAGACCAATCAGCCCCAGCATTTT	CASSNPGQTNQPQHF
-	-	TRBV30	TRBJ2-7	TGTGCCTGGAACCCAGCGGGTACCTACGAGCAGTACTTC	CAWNPAGTYEQYF
-	-	TRBV5-1	TRBJ2-1	TGCGCCAGCAGCTTGATAACGAGCTCCTACAATGAGCAGTTCTTC	CASSLITSSYNEQFF
-	TRBD2	TRBV19	TRBJ2-7	TGTGCCAGTTCCGCGGGGGTATCCTACGAGCAGTACTTC	CASSAGVSYEQYF
-	TRBD2	TRBV5-1	TRBJ2-4	TGCGCCAGCAGCGAGGGACTAGCGGGGGGGCCCCAAAACATTCAGTACTTC	CASSEGLAGGPQNIQYF
few	TRBD1	TRBV30	TRBJ1-3	TGTGCCTGGGGGGCAGACAGGGGCTCTGGAAACACCATATATTTT	CAWGADRGSGNTIYF
-	-	TRBV19	TRBJ2-1	TGTGCCAGTAGGACCACAGGTAGGGACAATGAGCAGTTCTTC	CASRTTGRDNEQFF
-	-	TRBV6-1	TRBJ2-7	TGTGCCAGCAGCAGGGGGGTTAGCTCCTACGAGCAGTACTTC	CASSRGVSSYEQYF
-	-	TRBV7-2	TRBJ2-2	TGTGCCAGCAGTTTCAGCGGCGGGGCGAACACCGGGGAGCTGTTTTTT	CASSFSGGANTGELFF
-	-	TRBV29-1	TRBJ2-5	TGCAGTGCCAGGTACCAAGAGATCCAGTACTTC	CSARYQEIQYF
-	TRBD2	TRBV28	TRBJ2-7	TGTGCCAGCAGTCTCCATAGCGGGACTCTATCCTACGAGCAGTACTTC	CASSLHSGTLSYEQYF
-	TRBD2	TRBV9	TRBJ2-5	TGTGCCAGCAGCCCGCGGGGGGGCGGAGGGACCCAGTACTTC	CASSPRGGGGTQYF
-	-	TRBV5-6	TRBJ2-7	TGTGCCAGCAGCTTCTTGCAGGACGAGCAGTACTTC	CASSFLQDEQYF
-	-	TRBV9	TRBJ1-4	TGTGCCAGCAGCGTTACAGGTGCGACTAATGAAAAACTGTTTTTT	CASSVTGATNEKLFF
-	-	TRBV5-6	TRBJ1-2	TGTGCCAGCAGCTTAGGTCAGGTTGCCTATGGCTACACCTTC	CASSLGQVAYGYTF
-	TRBD2	TRBV7-3	TRBJ2-5	TGTGCCAGCAGCTTGGGGGGGAACACCCAAGAGACCCAGTACTTC	CASSLGGNTQETQYF
few	-	TRBV4-1	TRBJ2-3	TGCGCCAGCAGCCGCCGAGAAGCAGCGAGCACAGATACGCAGTATTTT	CASSRREAASTDTQYF
-	TRBD1	TRBV7-2	TRBJ1-1	TGTGCCAGCAGCTTAGGGCACAGGGGGCGGGGTGAAGCTTTCTTT	CASSLGHRGRGEAFF
few	-	TRBV4-2	TRBJ2-2	TGTGCCAGCCGGGACAACGCGAACACCGGGGAGCTGTTTTTT	CASRDNANTGELFF